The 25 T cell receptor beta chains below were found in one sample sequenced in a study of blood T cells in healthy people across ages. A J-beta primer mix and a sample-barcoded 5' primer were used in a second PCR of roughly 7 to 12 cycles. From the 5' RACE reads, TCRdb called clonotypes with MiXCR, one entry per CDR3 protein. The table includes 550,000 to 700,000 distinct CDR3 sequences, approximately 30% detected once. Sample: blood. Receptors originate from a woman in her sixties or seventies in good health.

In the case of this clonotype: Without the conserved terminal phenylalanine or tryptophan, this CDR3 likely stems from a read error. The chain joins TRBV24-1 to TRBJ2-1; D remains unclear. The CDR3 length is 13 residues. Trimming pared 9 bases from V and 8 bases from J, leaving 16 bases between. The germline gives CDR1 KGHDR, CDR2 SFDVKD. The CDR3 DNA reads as TGTGCCACCTCGTCTTTCGAACGGGATGAGCAGTTCCTC. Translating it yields CATSSFERDEQFL.

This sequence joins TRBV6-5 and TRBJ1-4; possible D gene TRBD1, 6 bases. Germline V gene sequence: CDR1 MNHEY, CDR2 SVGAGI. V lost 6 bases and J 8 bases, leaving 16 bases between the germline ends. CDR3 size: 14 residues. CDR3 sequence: CASSRDRFKEKLFF. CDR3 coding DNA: TGTGCCAGCAGCCGCGACAGGTTTAAGGAAAAACTGTTTTTT.

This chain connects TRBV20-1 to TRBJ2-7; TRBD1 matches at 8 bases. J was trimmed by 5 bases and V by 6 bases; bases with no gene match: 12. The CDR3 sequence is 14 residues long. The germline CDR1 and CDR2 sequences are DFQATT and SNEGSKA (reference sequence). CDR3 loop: CSAEKPGQVDEQYF. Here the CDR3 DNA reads TGCAGTGCGGAGAAGCCGGGACAGGTTGACGAGCAGTACTTC.

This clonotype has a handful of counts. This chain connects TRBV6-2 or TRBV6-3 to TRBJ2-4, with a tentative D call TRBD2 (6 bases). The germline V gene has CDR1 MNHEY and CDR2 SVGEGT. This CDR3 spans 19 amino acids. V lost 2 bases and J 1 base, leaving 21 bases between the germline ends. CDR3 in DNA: TGTGCCAGCAGTTACCCGGACTATCCTCAGACTGTTGCCAAAAACATTCAGTACTTC. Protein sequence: CASSYPDYPQTVAKNIQYF.

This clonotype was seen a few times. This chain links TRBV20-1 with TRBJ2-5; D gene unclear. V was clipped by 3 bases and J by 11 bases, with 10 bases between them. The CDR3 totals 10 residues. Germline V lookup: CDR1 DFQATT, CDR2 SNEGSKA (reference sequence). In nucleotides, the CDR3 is TGCAGTGCTAGGGACGAGAGACAGTACTTC. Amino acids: CSARDERQYF.

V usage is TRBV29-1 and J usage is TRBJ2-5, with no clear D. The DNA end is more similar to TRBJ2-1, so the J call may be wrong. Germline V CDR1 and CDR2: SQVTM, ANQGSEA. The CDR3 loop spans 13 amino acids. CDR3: CSVDGPGRNEQFF. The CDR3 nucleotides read TGCAGCGTTGATGGGCCGGGTCGAAATGAGCAGTTCTTC.

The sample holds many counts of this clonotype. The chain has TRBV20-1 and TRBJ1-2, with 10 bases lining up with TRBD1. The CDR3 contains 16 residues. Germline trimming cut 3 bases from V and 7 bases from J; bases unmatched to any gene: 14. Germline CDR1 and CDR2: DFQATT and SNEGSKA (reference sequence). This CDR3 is CSASVTEGQGKGGYTF. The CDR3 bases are TGCAGTGCTAGCGTGACAGAGGGACAGGGGAAGGGTGGCTACACCTTC.

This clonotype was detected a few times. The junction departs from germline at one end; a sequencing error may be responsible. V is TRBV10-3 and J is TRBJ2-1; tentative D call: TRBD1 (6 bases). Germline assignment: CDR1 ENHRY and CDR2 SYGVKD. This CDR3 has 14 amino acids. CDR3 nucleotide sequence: TGTGCCATCAGTGGTACAGGGTCTAACAATGGGCAGTTCTTC. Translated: CAISGTGSNNGQFF.

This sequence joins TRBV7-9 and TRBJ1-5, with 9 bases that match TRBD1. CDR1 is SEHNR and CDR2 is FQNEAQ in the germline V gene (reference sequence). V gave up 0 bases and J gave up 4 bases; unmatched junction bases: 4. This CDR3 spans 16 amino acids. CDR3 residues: CASSLATGGVNQPQHF. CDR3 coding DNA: TGTGCCAGCAGCTTAGCGACAGGGGGTGTTAATCAGCCCCAGCATTTT.

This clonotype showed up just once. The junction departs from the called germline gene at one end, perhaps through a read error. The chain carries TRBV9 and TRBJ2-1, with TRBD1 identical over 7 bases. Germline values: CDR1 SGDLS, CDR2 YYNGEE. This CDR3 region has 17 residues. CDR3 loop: CASSVAPRGSSYNGQFF. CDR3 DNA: TGTGCCAGCAGCGTGGCCCCCAGGGGGAGCTCCTACAATGGGCAGTTCTTC.

In nucleotides, the CDR3 is TGTGCCAGCAGCTTAATCACAGTCGAGCAGTACTTC. It codes for CASSLITVEQYF. This chain uses TRBV11-2 with TRBJ2-5; the D is unclear. Near its end, the DNA agrees better with TRBJ2-7, so the J call may be wrong. The germline gives CDR1 SGHAT, CDR2 FQNNGV. This CDR3 is 12 amino acids long.

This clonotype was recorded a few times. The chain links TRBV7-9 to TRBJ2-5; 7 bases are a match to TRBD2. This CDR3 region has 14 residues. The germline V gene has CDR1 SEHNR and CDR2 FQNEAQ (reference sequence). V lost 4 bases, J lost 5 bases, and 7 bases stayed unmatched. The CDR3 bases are TGTGCCAGCAGCTCCAGCGGGGCGCTGGAGACCCAGTACTTC. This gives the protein CASSSSGALETQYF. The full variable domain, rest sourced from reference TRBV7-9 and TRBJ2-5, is DTGVSQNPRHKITKRGQNVTFRCDPISEHNRLYWYRQTLGQGPEFLTYFQNEAQLEKSRLLSDRFSAERPKGSFSTLEIQRTEQGDSAMYLCASSSSGALETQYFGPGTRLLVL.

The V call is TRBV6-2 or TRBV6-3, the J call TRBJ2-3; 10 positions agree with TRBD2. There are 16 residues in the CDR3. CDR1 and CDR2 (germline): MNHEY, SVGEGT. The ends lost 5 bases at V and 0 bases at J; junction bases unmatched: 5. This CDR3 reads CASSSSGRVSTDTQYF. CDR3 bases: TGTGCCAGCAGTAGCAGCGGGAGGGTTAGCACAGATACGCAGTATTTT.

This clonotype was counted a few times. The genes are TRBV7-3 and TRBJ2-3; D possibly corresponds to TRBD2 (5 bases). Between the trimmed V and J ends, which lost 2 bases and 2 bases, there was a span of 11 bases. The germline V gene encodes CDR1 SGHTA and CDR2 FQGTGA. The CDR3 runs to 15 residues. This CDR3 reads CASSLSGWVTDTQYF. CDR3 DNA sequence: TGTGCCAGCAGCTTATCGGGGTGGGTCACAGATACGCAGTATTTT.

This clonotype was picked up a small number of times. CDR3 loop: CASSLVPEKLFF. For the CDR3, the DNA is TGTGCCAGCAGCCTAGTACCTGAAAAACTGTTTTTT. The rearrangement uses TRBV11-2 and TRBJ1-4, with no clear D. CDR1 SGHAT and CDR2 FQNNGV come from the germline V gene. Trimming took 5 bases from V and 7 from J, leaving 8 bases between them. The length of the CDR3 is 12 residues.

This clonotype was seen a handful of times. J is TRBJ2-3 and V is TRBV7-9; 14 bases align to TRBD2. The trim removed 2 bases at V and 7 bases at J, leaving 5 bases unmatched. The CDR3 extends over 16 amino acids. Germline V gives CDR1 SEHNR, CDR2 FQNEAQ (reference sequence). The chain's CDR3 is CASSLPGLAGDNTQYF. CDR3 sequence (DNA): TGTGCCAGCAGCTTACCGGGACTAGCGGGGGATAATACGCAGTATTTT. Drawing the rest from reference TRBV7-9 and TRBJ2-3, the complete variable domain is DTGVSQNPRHKITKRGQNVTFRCDPISEHNRLYWYRQTLGQGPEFLTYFQNEAQLEKSRLLSDRFSAERPKGSFSTLEIQRTEQGDSAMYLCASSLPGLAGDNTQYFGPGTRLTVL.

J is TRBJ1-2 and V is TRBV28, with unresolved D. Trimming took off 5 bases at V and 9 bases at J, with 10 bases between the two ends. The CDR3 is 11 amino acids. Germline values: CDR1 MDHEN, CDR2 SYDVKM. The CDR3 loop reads CASSLDVSYTF. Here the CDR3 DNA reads TGTGCCAGCAGTCTGGATGTTAGCTACACCTTC.

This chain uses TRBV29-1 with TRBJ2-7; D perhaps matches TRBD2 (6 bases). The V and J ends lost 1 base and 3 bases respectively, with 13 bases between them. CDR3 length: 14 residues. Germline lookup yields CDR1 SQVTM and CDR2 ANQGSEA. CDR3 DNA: TGCAGCGTTGAAGCGGAGGGCCCTTACTACGAGCAGTACTTC. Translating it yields CSVEAEGPYYEQYF.

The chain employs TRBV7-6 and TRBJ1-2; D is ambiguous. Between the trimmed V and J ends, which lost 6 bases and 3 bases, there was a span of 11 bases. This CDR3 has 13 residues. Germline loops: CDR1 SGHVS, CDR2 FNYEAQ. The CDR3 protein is CASSFGGDYGYTF. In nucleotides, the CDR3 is TGTGCCAGCAGTTTCGGCGGGGACTATGGCTACACCTTC.

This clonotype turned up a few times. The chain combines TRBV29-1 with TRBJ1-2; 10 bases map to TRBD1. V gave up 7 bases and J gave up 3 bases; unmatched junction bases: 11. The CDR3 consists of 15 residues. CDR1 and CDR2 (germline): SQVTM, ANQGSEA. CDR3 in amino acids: CSADRYGTGDYGYTF. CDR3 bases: TGCAGCGCCGATCGTTACGGGACAGGGGACTATGGCTACACCTTC.

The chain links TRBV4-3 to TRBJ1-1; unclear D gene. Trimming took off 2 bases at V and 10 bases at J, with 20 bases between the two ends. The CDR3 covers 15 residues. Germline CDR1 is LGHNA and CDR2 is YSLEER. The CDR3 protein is CASSQSPITLTGAFF. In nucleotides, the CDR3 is TGCGCCAGCAGCCAATCACCAATAACCTTGACGGGAGCTTTCTTT.

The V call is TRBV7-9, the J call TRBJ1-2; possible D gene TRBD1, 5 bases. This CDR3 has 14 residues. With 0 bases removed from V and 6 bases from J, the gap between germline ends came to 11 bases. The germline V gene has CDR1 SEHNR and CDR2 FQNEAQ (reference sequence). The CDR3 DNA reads TGTGCCAGCAGCTTAGCACGGGGGGTGCATGGCTACACCTTC. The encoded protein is CASSLARGVHGYTF.

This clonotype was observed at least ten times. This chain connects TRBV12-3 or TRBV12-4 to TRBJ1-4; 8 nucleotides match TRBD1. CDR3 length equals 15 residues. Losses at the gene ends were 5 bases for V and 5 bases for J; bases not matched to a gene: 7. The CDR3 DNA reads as TGTGCCAGCAGTCTCGCCCGACAGGGGAATGAAAAACTGTTTTTT. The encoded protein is CASSLARQGNEKLFF.

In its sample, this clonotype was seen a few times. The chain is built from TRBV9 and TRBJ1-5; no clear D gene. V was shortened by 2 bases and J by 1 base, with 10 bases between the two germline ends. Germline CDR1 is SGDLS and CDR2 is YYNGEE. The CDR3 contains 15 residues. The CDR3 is CASSVMPGSNQPQHF. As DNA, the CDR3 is TGTGCCAGCAGCGTTATGCCGGGGAGCAATCAGCCCCAGCATTTT.

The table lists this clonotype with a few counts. The CDR3 loop reads CATEDRSYYGYTF. The CDR3 DNA sequence: TGTGCCACCGAGGACAGGTCTTACTATGGCTACACCTTC. J is TRBJ1-2 and V is TRBV7-9, with 7 bases that match TRBD1. Unmatched junction bases numbered 8, after V lost 10 bases and J lost 3 bases. The CDR3 is 13 amino acids. Germline V gene data show CDR1 as SEHNR and CDR2 as FQNEAQ (reference sequence).